This entry concerns a single TCR beta chain. Which antigen it targets is not known. No base quality values were provided; no much bigger clone lies one nucleotide off. This specimen's time point label, interpreted: baseline before first vaccination. Vaccinee samples came from UK trials COV001 and COV002, including a single-blind randomized controlled phase 2/3 trial of AZD1222 (ChAdOx1 nCoV-19) in healthy adults. For TCRbeta chain sequencing, PBMC samples from trial participants were taken at day 0 and at day 28 after the second dose. The germline V gene (reference sequence) sets CDR1 to GTSNPN and CDR2 to SVGIG. V is clipped by 8 bases and J by 0 bases, and the sequence between their germline boundaries is 10 bases long. The CDR3 has 12 amino acids, counting the end cysteine and phenylalanine. Left in the record is the CDR3 DNA by itself, 36 bases read in frame from the first base. These data originate in a study of T cell responses to AZD1222 COVID-19 vaccine (dated by TCRdb to about 2021). Regarding the complete study: AZD1222 recipients given second doses at about 4 weeks or at about 12 weeks were pooled, since spike-specific TCR depth and breadth were not found to differ between the two schedules. A total of roughly 240 trial participants underwent TCR sequencing, of whom around 200 received two doses of AZD1222 and 26 received two doses of the MenACWY control vaccine. Enrollment into the trials was organized by age into subgroups of 18-55, 56-69 and 70-plus years, and those subgroups contained about 160, 30 and 59 TCR-sequenced participants, respectively.

The CDR3 regions of human TCRbeta chains were analyzed by immunosequencing. The paper's processing steps were these. TCRs in the repertoires were matched against a reference library of SARS-CoV-2-specific TCRs that had been generated with the MIRA antigen-specificity platform. Breadth was defined as the fraction of unique TCRs that were SARS-CoV-2-associated, and depth was defined as the fraction of total T cells that were SARS-CoV-2-associated. Using the MIRA data, every spike-specific TCR was mapped to the spike region that the TCR reacted to and assigned to either a CD4 or a CD8 class. Log10-transformed breadth and depth values were compared by one-way ANOVA with Sidak's multiple comparisons tests. The table was pulled from immuneACCESS by TCRdb, which kept in-frame rearrangements only. Such tables lose some clones; where checked, under half of the loss comes from unresolved V genes, and the rest has no known cause. V and J calls and clone size are copied from that table; D and trimming were computed from the DNA. The sample yields 90,000 to 150,000 clones; 80% to 90% were counted once. The top ten constitute 9.4% of the sample.

The paper as a whole reports these results and caveats: Nearly half of unique spike-specific TCRs reportedly recognized epitopes outside regions mutated in the B.1.351 and B.1.1.7 variants. Because no day 14 peak-response samples were available, the repertoires could be characterized only after the peak T cell response. The vaccine-associated CD4 TCRs covered the entire spike protein, and the dominant responses fell in regions 160-218 and 743-854. After two AZD1222 doses, spike-specific TCR breadth and depth were significantly higher than at day 0 and than in MenACWY recipients. Conclusions about previously exposed vaccinees are limited, since just five to seven AZD1222 recipients were seropositive for SARS-CoV-2 at baseline. Participants were mostly white British and included more females than males, and it was suggested by the authors that clonal diversity may have been underestimated. In the small 56-69-year group, the increase in depth fell short of significance, most likely because of low power.

The chain is assembled from TRBV30 and TRBJ1-1; the D segment cannot be called with confidence. The sequenced sample was peripheral blood, obtained on day 0 of AZD1222 vaccination. This receptor was taken from an adult in good health. The nucleotides read TGTGCCCGTGGACGGATGAACACTGAAGCTTTCTTT. This is translated as CARGRMNTEAFF.